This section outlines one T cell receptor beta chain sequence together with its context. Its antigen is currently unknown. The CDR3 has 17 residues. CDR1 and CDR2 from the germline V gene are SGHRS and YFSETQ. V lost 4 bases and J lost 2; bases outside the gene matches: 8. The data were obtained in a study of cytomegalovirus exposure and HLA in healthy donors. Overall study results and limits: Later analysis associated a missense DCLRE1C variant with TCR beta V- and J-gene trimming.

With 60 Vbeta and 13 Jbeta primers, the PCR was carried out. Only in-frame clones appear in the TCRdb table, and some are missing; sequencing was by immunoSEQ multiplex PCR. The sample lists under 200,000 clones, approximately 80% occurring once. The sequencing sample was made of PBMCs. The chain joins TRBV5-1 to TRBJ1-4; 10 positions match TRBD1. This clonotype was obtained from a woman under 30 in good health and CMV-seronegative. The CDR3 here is CASSPGDRGSTNEKLFF. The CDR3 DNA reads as TGCGCCAGCAGCCCGGGGGACAGGGGATCCACTAATGAAAAACTGTTTTTT.